This T cell receptor (beta chain) derives from a study of spatial heterogeneity in lung cancer. General study results and limits: Higher tumor mutation counts went along with higher counts of expanded intratumoral alpha and beta TCRs.

This clonotype has at least ten counts. The antigen is not known. With the library built for alpha chains, this beta chain is off target and its frequency is not meaningful. Time point noted: sample taken at primary tumor resection. The study sequenced unsorted whole RNA from tumor, nontumor lung or frozen PBMC. The germline CDR1 and CDR2 sequences are LGHDT and YNNKEL (reference sequence). Trimming left V 1 base short and J 11 bases short, with 7 bases between. The length of the CDR3 is 11 residues. TCRdb used MiXCR to reprocess the 5' RACE reads, holding one entry per CDR3 protein. The sample has about 10,000 distinct CDR3 sequences, 9% to 15% seen once.

The origin of this receptor is a male donor with early-stage non-small cell lung cancer. The chain joins TRBV3-1 to TRBJ2-3; no clear D gene. Source: lung tumor tissue, taken at surgery. CDR3 DNA: TGTGCCAGCAGCCAAGGTCCCCGGCAGTATTTT. It is translated as CASSQGPRQYF.